These 14 T cell receptor beta chains were all obtained from the same sample, sequenced in a study of shared clonotypes between healthy human individuals. Sequencing was performed with immunoSEQ multiplex PCR; in TCRdb, only in-frame clones are kept and a portion is missing. This table has approximately 1.9 million clones, 80% to 95% appearing once. CD45RO-negative CD8 cells positively selected for CCR7 made up the naive population, which excluded terminally differentiated effector memory CD45RA+ cells. Input material: naive CD8+ T cells from PBMCs. All receptors come from a man between 18 and 35 years old in good health. Some clones in this sample may be carry-over from other donors' samples.

This rearrangement joins TRBV4-1 to TRBJ1-5, with D possibly TRBD1 on 6 matching bases. The CDR3 contains 19 residues. Germline V gene lookup returns CDR1 MGHRA and CDR2 YSYEKL. Trimming pared 0 bases from V and 2 bases from J, leaving 20 bases between. CDR3 sequence (DNA): TGCGCCAGCAGCCAAGAGTGGCAGGGGAGGTGGAATGGCAATCAGCCCCAGCATTTT. Translating gives CASSQEWQGRWNGNQPQHF.

This chain connects TRBV28 to TRBJ2-7; the D is unclear. Trimming removed 3 bases at V and 9 bases at J, with 9 bases between. The CDR3 extends over 11 amino acids. The germline CDR1 and CDR2 sequences are MDHEN and SYDVKM. The CDR3 region is CASSLGKGQYF. CDR3 nucleotides: TGTGCCAGCAGTTTGGGGAAGGGGCAGTACTTC. The full variable domain, completed using reference TRBV28 and TRBJ2-7, is DVKVTQSSRYLVKRTGEKVFLECVQDMDHENMFWYRQDPGLGLRLIYFSYDVKMKEKGDIPEGYSVSREKKERFSLILESASTNQTSMYLCASSLGKGQYFGPGTRLTVT.

Details on this clone: The same CDR3 also results from other DNA sequences found in this sample. The J gene is TRBJ2-7, the V gene TRBV27; D is unclear. The V gene lost 2 bases and the J gene lost 3 bases, with 8 bases spanning the gap. Germline lookup yields CDR1 MNHEY and CDR2 SMNVEV (reference sequence). The CDR3 has 13 amino acids. The CDR3 here is CASSLIQSYEQYF. Here the CDR3 DNA reads TGTGCCAGCAGTTTAATACAGAGCTACGAGCAGTACTTC.

Regarding this clone: The identical CDR3 is also encoded by other nucleotide sequences in the sample. V gene TRBV19 combines with J gene TRBJ2-7; 8 bases agree with TRBD2. Trimming took 1 base from V and 1 from J; bases not matched to a gene: 3. This CDR3 has 15 amino acids. Germline loops: CDR1 LNHDA, CDR2 SQIVND (reference sequence). CDR3 sequence reads: CASSIAGGESYEQYF. In DNA, the CDR3 is TGTGCCAGTAGTATAGCGGGGGGGGAATCCTACGAGCAGTACTTC.

The chain carries TRBV19 and TRBJ1-1; D is perhaps TRBD1 (5 bases). Germline V CDR1 and CDR2: LNHDA, SQIVND (reference sequence). The CDR3 sequence is 16 residues long. Deletions cut 5 bases from V and 0 bases from J, with 16 bases between. The chain's CDR3 is CASSLLGGSMNTEAFF. CDR3 coding DNA: TGTGCCAGTAGTTTATTGGGGGGGTCGATGAACACTGAAGCTTTCTTT.

In DNA form, the CDR3 reads TGCAGCGTTCTAGAAGGGGGGAACAATGAGCAGTTCTTC. It encodes CSVLEGGNNEQFF. This chain joins TRBV29-1 and TRBJ2-1, with D perhaps matching TRBD1 or TRBD2 (6 bases each). CDR1 SQVTM and CDR2 ANQGSEA come from the germline V gene. V lost 5 bases, J lost 5 bases, and 13 bases lay in between. The CDR3 is 13 amino acids.

Concerning this clone itself: Other nucleotide sequences from this sample produce the same CDR3. The gene calls are TRBV9 and TRBJ1-1; no reliable D call. Germline V lookup: CDR1 SGDLS, CDR2 YYNGEE. The CDR3 sequence is 13 residues long. V lost 2 bases to trimming and J lost 4 bases, with 9 bases between them. CDR3 residues: CASSVDGSTEAFF. The CDR3 coding sequence is TGTGCCAGCAGCGTCGACGGATCCACTGAAGCTTTCTTT.

A single count supports this clone. The chain carries TRBV1 and TRBJ2-1; the D call in the table, TRBD2, was not verified against the DNA. TRBV1 counts as a pseudogene. The CDR3 spans 18 residues. CDR3 protein: CTSSQDFEREGLHNEQFF. The CDR3 DNA reads TGCACCAGCAGCCAAGATTTCGAGCGGGAGGGTCTCCACAATGAGCAGTTCTTC.

The genes are TRBV27 and TRBJ2-1, with TRBD2 identical over 7 bases. Trimming cost V 5 bases and J 4 bases; bases outside gene matches: 11. Germline lookup yields CDR1 MNHEY and CDR2 SMNVEV (reference sequence). The CDR3 spans 16 residues. CDR3 coding DNA: TGTGCCAGCAGTCCTCAAACTTTCGGGGGGTACAATGAGCAGTTCTTC. Translation gives CASSPQTFGGYNEQFF.

This chain joins TRBV5-8 and TRBJ1-2; D is ambiguous. Looked up from germline, CDR1 is SGHTS and CDR2 is YDEGEE. V was pared by 2 bases and J by 6 bases, with 8 bases between. The CDR3 length is 12 residues. The CDR3, as DNA: TGTGCCAGCAGCTTAGTCCCTCATGGCTACACCTTC. The encoded protein is CASSLVPHGYTF.

The rearrangement links TRBV28 to TRBJ2-7, with TRBD2 matching 7 bases. The J segment lost 0 bases and the V segment lost 3 bases, leaving 5 bases of the junction unmatched. This CDR3 has 15 residues. Looked up from germline, CDR1 is MDHEN and CDR2 is SYDVKM. This chain's CDR3 is CASSFVGTISYEQYF. CDR3 in DNA: TGTGCCAGCAGTTTTGTTGGGACTATCTCCTACGAGCAGTACTTC.

This clone was detected only a few times. Other nucleotide sequences from this sample produce the same CDR3. V usage is TRBV27 and J usage is TRBJ1-5; D unclear. CDR1 is MNHEY, CDR2 SMNVEV, per germline (reference sequence). CDR3 length: 15 amino acids. V was shortened by 2 bases and J by 0 bases, with 8 bases between the two germline ends. CDR3 in DNA: TGTGCCAGCAGTTTAAGTAGCTATAGCAATCAGCCCCAGCATTTT. This translates into CASSLSSYSNQPQHF.

The chain has TRBV7-9 and TRBJ2-7, with 9 bases that match TRBD2. Germline V lookup: CDR1 SEHNR, CDR2 FQNEAQ (reference sequence). Unmatched junction bases numbered 16, after V lost 5 bases and J lost 5 bases. The CDR3 extends over 17 amino acids. DNA of the CDR3: TGTGCCAGCAGCGCTACAAGGGTGGCGGGAGGGCCCCACGAGCAGTACTTC. Its protein is CASSATRVAGGPHEQYF.

The genes are TRBV28 and TRBJ2-1; the match to TRBD2 covers 8 bases. Germline V lookup: CDR1 MDHEN, CDR2 SYDVKM. The CDR3 spans 15 residues. J was trimmed by 5 bases and V by 3 bases; bases with no gene match: 6. The CDR3 DNA is TGTGCCAGCAGTTTTGTTCGGGAGGGCCACAATGAGCAGTTCTTC. It codes for CASSFVREGHNEQFF.